Shown below are 31 T cell receptor beta chains from a single sample sequenced in a study of T cell repertoires in cytomegalovirus infection. TCRdb redid the calling of the reads with MiXCR, one entry per CDR3 protein. The repertoire consists of around 450,000 distinct CDR3 sequences, with about 10% occurring once and the leading ten covering roughly a tenth. Sequencing was carried out using PBMCs. These receptors were obtained from a human donor in good health (CMV status not recorded). Some clones in this sample may be carry-over from other donors' samples.

This clonotype was seen ten or more times. The V and J genes are TRBV10-3 and TRBJ1-3, with D possibly matching TRBD1 (5 bases). Trimming stripped 10 bases from V and 2 bases from J, with 15 bases between. In germline, CDR1 is ENHRY, CDR2 SYGVKD. The CDR3 runs to 14 residues. The DNA of the CDR3 is TGTGCCACCTCGGGGGAGGGTGCTGGAAACACCATATATTTT. Translated, it gives CATSGEGAGNTIYF.

This clonotype showed up many times. This chain connects TRBV5-5 to TRBJ2-3, with D possibly TRBD1 on 5 matching bases. CDR1 and CDR2 (germline): SGHKS, YYEKEE (reference sequence). Trimming removed 6 bases at V and 2 bases at J, with 16 bases between. The CDR3 contains 15 residues. The CDR3 spells CASNADTGYTDTQYF. The CDR3 nucleotides are TGTGCCAGCAACGCGGACACCGGATACACAGATACGCAGTATTTT.

This clonotype was observed many times. This chain uses TRBV7-8 with TRBJ2-2, with D possibly matching TRBD1 (6 bases). The V and J ends lost 5 bases and 6 bases respectively, with 13 bases between them. Germline V gene sequence: CDR1 SGHVS, CDR2 FQNEAQ. CDR3 size: 14 residues. CDR3 in DNA: TGTGCCAGCAGCCTACTAGGGGGTGCCGGGGAGCTGTTTTTT. Translation gives CASSLLGGAGELFF.

The rearrangement joins TRBV9 to TRBJ2-2, with TRBD2 identical over 10 bases. The CDR3 consists of 17 residues. Germline assignment: CDR1 SGDLS and CDR2 YYNGEE. J lost 8 bases, V lost 1 base, and 11 bases had no gene match. This CDR3 reads CASSVKTRASGSGELFF. For the CDR3, the DNA is TGTGCCAGCAGCGTAAAGACGAGGGCTAGCGGGAGTGGGGAGCTGTTTTTT.

The V call is TRBV5-4, the J call TRBJ2-7, with no clear D. V lost 4 bases to trimming and J lost 0 bases, with 14 bases between them. There are 15 residues in the CDR3. Germline V lookup: CDR1 SGHNT, CDR2 YYREEE (reference sequence). CDR3 loop: CASSQAPGASYEQYF. DNA for the CDR3: TGTGCCAGCAGCCAGGCTCCAGGAGCCTCCTACGAGCAGTACTTC.

This clonotype was observed at least ten times. The V call is TRBV20-1, the J call TRBJ2-7; 8 nucleotides match TRBD1. J lost 2 bases, V lost 3 bases, and 9 bases had no gene match. This CDR3 is built from 15 residues. Germline CDR1 and CDR2: DFQATT and SNEGSKA (reference sequence). The CDR3, as DNA: TGCAGTGCTAGGGCAGGGGGCATAGTCGCCTACGAGCAGTACTTC. Translating it yields CSARAGGIVAYEQYF.

This clonotype was detected a few times. The V and J genes are TRBV5-6 and TRBJ2-7, with 7 bases aligning to TRBD1. V shed 1 base and J 1 base; nucleotides not matched to a gene: 5. This CDR3 is 15 amino acids long. Germline CDR1 is SGHDT and CDR2 is YYEEEE. The CDR3 here is CASSLRDSLSYEQYF. The CDR3, as DNA: TGTGCCAGCAGCTTGCGGGACAGCCTATCCTACGAGCAGTACTTC.

This clonotype was observed many times. J is TRBJ2-7 and V is TRBV20-1; 7 bases agree with TRBD1. Germline CDR1 DFQATT, CDR2 SNEGSKA (reference sequence). The CDR3 has 14 amino acids. V lost 5 bases to trimming and J lost 6 bases; unmatched junction nucleotides: 13. In DNA, the CDR3 is TGCAGTGCTGTGAGGCTGACAGGGATCGGCGAGCAGTACTTC. It specifies CSAVRLTGIGEQYF.

This clonotype was seen only a few times. The chain uses TRBV10-3 and TRBJ2-7; 9 nucleotides agree with TRBD2. V lost 10 bases to trimming and J lost 5 bases; unmatched junction nucleotides: 6. The CDR3 contains 12 residues. Germline V CDR1 and CDR2: ENHRY, SYGVKD. The CDR3, as DNA: TGTGCCACCGTAGCGGGGGACCACGAGCAGTACTTC. This gives the protein CATVAGDHEQYF.

In this sample, this clonotype turned up many times. V and J are TRBV5-5 and TRBJ2-7; possible D gene TRBD1, 6 bases. Germline CDR1 SGHKS, CDR2 YYEKEE (reference sequence). The V and J ends lost 0 bases and 1 base respectively, with 14 bases between them. The CDR3 runs to 16 residues. The chain's CDR3 is CASSLAGPGVSYEQYF. CDR3 in DNA: TGTGCCAGCAGCTTGGCGGGGCCAGGGGTGTCCTACGAGCAGTACTTC.

This clonotype came up many times. The rearrangement uses TRBV19 and TRBJ1-5; D uncertain. V was clipped by 3 bases and J by 4 bases, with 7 bases between them. The CDR3 extends over 13 amino acids. CDR1 is LNHDA, CDR2 SQIVND, per germline (reference sequence). The CDR3 coding sequence is TGTGCCAGTAGTATGAACCGGAATCAGCCCCAGCATTTT. It encodes CASSMNRNQPQHF.

This clonotype was seen ten or more times. The J gene is TRBJ2-3, the V gene TRBV19; no firm D call. The CDR3 runs to 14 residues. The germline CDR1 and CDR2 sequences are LNHDA and SQIVND (reference sequence). The V and J ends lost 7 bases and 2 bases respectively, with 13 bases between them. In DNA form, the CDR3 reads TGTGCCAGTACCCCAGAGGAATACACAGATACGCAGTATTTT. Translated, it gives CASTPEEYTDTQYF.

At least ten counts were recorded for this clonotype. V and J are TRBV10-3 and TRBJ2-7; D could derive from TRBD1 or TRBD2 (7 bases each). The V gene lost 2 bases and the J gene lost 6 bases, with 20 bases spanning the gap. The CDR3 is 16 residues long. CDR1 ENHRY and CDR2 SYGVKD come from the germline V gene. The CDR3 DNA reads as TGTGCCATCAGTGAGGGGTCAGGGGGGGGAGTCGGCGAGCAGTACTTC. As protein: CAISEGSGGGVGEQYF.

In its sample, this clonotype was seen many times. The rearrangement joins TRBV7-8 to TRBJ2-3; a weak D match, TRBD1 (5 bases). Per the germline V gene, CDR1 is SGHVS and CDR2 is FQNEAQ. This CDR3 has 14 residues. Trimming took 2 bases from V and 0 from J, leaving 6 bases between them. CDR3 loop: CASSLKGSTDTQYF. The CDR3, as DNA: TGTGCCAGCAGCTTAAAGGGGAGCACAGATACGCAGTATTTT.

There are a few counts of this clonotype. This rearrangement joins TRBV19 to TRBJ2-1, with TRBD2 matching 14 bases. CDR3 size: 15 residues. Per the germline V gene, CDR1 is LNHDA and CDR2 is SQIVND (reference sequence). The ends lost 5 bases at V and 6 bases at J; junction bases unmatched: 3. The CDR3 reads CASSGTSGSFNEQFF. The CDR3 DNA reads TGTGCCAGTAGTGGGACTAGCGGGAGCTTCAATGAGCAGTTCTTC.

The chain links TRBV20-1 to TRBJ1-5; D might be TRBD1 (6 bases). CDR3 length: 13 residues. V lost 0 bases, J lost 8 bases, and 11 bases lay in between. Germline V gives CDR1 DFQATT, CDR2 SNEGSKA (reference sequence). CDR3 sequence: CSAREQGSKPQHF. CDR3 in DNA: TGCAGTGCTAGAGAACAGGGCTCTAAGCCCCAGCATTTT.

This clonotype has at least ten counts. V gene TRBV28 combines with J gene TRBJ2-5; no reliable D call. The V gene's germline CDR1 is MDHEN and CDR2 SYDVKM. The CDR3 consists of 14 residues. Trimming left V 1 base short and J 2 bases short, with 8 bases between. CDR3 region: CASSLSVGQETQYF. The CDR3 DNA reads as TGTGCCAGCAGTTTATCTGTGGGGCAAGAGACCCAGTACTTC.

To note about this clonotype: This may come from a read error, since a much larger clone is one base off. The chain uses TRBV20-1 and TRBJ1-5; 9 bases align to TRBD1. Germline assignment: CDR1 DFQATT and CDR2 SNEGSKA (reference sequence). The CDR3 consists of 15 residues. This CDR3 is CSARRTGDGNRPQHF. Written as DNA, the CDR3 is TGCAGTGCTCGACGGACAGGGGATGGTAATCGGCCCCAGCATTTT.

This clonotype was seen many times. The chain recombines TRBV7-9 with TRBJ1-1, with D unclear. With 4 bases removed from V and 7 bases from J, the gap between germline ends came to 13 bases. The CDR3 spans 13 residues. CDR1 is SEHNR, CDR2 FQNEAQ, per germline (reference sequence). The CDR3 reads CASSSSEVSEAFF. The CDR3 DNA reads as TGTGCCAGCAGCTCCTCAGAGGTGAGTGAAGCTTTCTTT.

The chain carries TRBV29-1 and TRBJ1-4; D is ambiguous. V was trimmed by 4 bases and J by 7 bases, leaving 13 bases between them. The CDR3 is 13 amino acids. CDR1 is SQVTM and CDR2 is ANQGSEA in the germline V gene. As DNA, the CDR3 is TGCAGCGTTGCCGCGGCGGGGAGTGAAAAACTGTTTTTT. Encoded protein: CSVAAAGSEKLFF.

A remark on this clonotype: A much more abundant neighbour one base away suggests this may be a read error. This chain connects TRBV23-1 to TRBJ2-3, with TRBD2 matching over 10 bases. TRBV23-1 is an open reading frame whose function is uncertain. The CDR3 contains 13 residues. Losses at the gene ends were 8 bases for V and 11 bases for J; bases not matched to a gene: 10. The CDR3 DNA is TGCGCCAGCCGATCGGGACTAGCGCATATGCAGTATTTT. As protein: CASRSGLAHMQYF.

This clonotype was recorded many times. J is TRBJ2-5 and V is TRBV6-1; 9 nucleotides match TRBD1. V lost 3 bases to trimming and J lost 4 bases; unmatched junction nucleotides: 6. CDR1 is MNHNS and CDR2 is SASEGT in the germline V gene. The length of the CDR3 is 15 residues. CDR3 loop: CASSEGDRDAETQYF. CDR3 nucleotides: TGTGCCAGCAGTGAGGGGGACAGGGACGCAGAGACCCAGTACTTC.

The chain has TRBV3-1 and TRBJ1-1; D is possibly TRBD1 (5 bases). Germline assignment: CDR1 LGHDT and CDR2 YNNKEL (reference sequence). This CDR3 region has 17 residues. The germline V and J ends were trimmed by 2 bases and 0 bases, with 16 bases remaining between them. DNA of the CDR3: TGTGCCAGCAGCCAAAGAGTAGGGACGAGGATGAACACTGAAGCTTTCTTT. It codes for CASSQRVGTRMNTEAFF.

This clonotype has a handful of counts. The genes are TRBV9 and TRBJ2-5; no reliable D call. CDR3 length: 13 amino acids. The V and J ends lost 4 bases and 7 bases respectively, with 14 bases between them. Germline V gene lookup returns CDR1 SGDLS and CDR2 YYNGEE. The CDR3 here is CASSYANPGTQYF. The CDR3 DNA sequence: TGTGCCAGCAGCTACGCGAACCCAGGGACCCAGTACTTC.

The sample holds many counts of this clonotype. This chain links TRBV11-2 with TRBJ1-1, with a weak D call TRBD1 (6 bases). Trimming removed 2 bases at V and 3 bases at J, with 10 bases between. The CDR3 covers 14 residues. Germline CDR1 is SGHAT and CDR2 is FQNNGV. CDR3 protein: CASSLNRVYTEAFF. DNA for the CDR3: TGTGCCAGCAGCTTAAACAGGGTCTACACTGAAGCTTTCTTT.

This clonotype was detected a few times. The genes are TRBV20-1 and TRBJ2-5; the D is unclear. This CDR3 has 14 residues. The V end lost 3 bases, the J end lost 1 base, and 12 bases lay between the germline ends. Germline loops: CDR1 DFQATT, CDR2 SNEGSKA (reference sequence). In nucleotides, the CDR3 is TGCAGTGCTAGCCCCAATTGGTTCCAAGAGACCCAGTACTTC. Translating gives CSASPNWFQETQYF.

Ten or more counts support this clonotype. V gene TRBV7-2 combines with J gene TRBJ2-2, with D unresolved. CDR3 length: 15 residues. V lost 5 bases and J lost 0, with 10 bases in between. Germline V gene lookup returns CDR1 SGHTA and CDR2 FQGNSA. The CDR3 nucleotides are TGTGCCAGCAGCGTTGGGGTTTCGAACACCGGGGAGCTGTTTTTT. Encoded protein: CASSVGVSNTGELFF.

This clonotype was detected ten times or more. V is TRBV4-2 and J is TRBJ2-2; 13 bases map to TRBD2. The CDR3 consists of 16 residues. V was clipped by 4 bases and J by 6 bases; unmatched bases: 5. Germline CDR1 reads LGHNA; CDR2 reads YNFKEQ. CDR3 in DNA: TGTGCCAGCAGCCCCCGGACTAGCGGGAGCGCCGGGGAGCTGTTTTTT. Protein product: CASSPRTSGSAGELFF.

In its sample, this clonotype was seen many times. The chain has TRBV5-5 and TRBJ2-5; D perhaps matches TRBD2 (6 bases). V lost 4 bases and J 5 bases, leaving 18 bases between the germline ends. The CDR3 length is 15 residues. CDR1 and CDR2 from the germline V gene are SGHKS and YYEKEE (reference sequence). This CDR3 is CASSLLGLPWETQYF. In nucleotides, the CDR3 is TGTGCCAGCAGCCTACTGGGACTGCCTTGGGAGACCCAGTACTTC. Full variable domain (missing parts from reference TRBV5-5 and TRBJ2-5): DAGVTQSPTHLIKTRGQQVTLRCSPISGHKSVSWYQQVLGQGPQFIFQYYEKEERGRGNFPDRFSARQFPNYSSELNVNALLLGDSALYLCASSLLGLPWETQYFGPGTRLLVL.

This clonotype was counted ten times or more. The rearrangement links TRBV29-1 to TRBJ1-1; D is undetermined. Germline values: CDR1 SQVTM, CDR2 ANQGSEA. The V gene lost 4 bases and the J gene lost 5 bases, with 8 bases spanning the gap. CDR3 length equals 11 residues. The CDR3 DNA reads as TGCAGCGTTGTCAAAGCGACTGAAGCTTTCTTT. It specifies CSVVKATEAFF.

This clonotype was seen repeatedly, ten times or more. The V and J genes are TRBV5-5 and TRBJ2-1; D remains unclear. Trimming removed 0 bases from V and 8 bases from J, with 9 bases in between. CDR1 and CDR2 from the germline V gene are SGHKS and YYEKEE (reference sequence). This CDR3 has 13 amino acids. CDR3 region: CASSLGVLDEQFF. DNA for the CDR3: TGTGCCAGCAGCTTGGGAGTGCTAGATGAGCAGTTCTTC.